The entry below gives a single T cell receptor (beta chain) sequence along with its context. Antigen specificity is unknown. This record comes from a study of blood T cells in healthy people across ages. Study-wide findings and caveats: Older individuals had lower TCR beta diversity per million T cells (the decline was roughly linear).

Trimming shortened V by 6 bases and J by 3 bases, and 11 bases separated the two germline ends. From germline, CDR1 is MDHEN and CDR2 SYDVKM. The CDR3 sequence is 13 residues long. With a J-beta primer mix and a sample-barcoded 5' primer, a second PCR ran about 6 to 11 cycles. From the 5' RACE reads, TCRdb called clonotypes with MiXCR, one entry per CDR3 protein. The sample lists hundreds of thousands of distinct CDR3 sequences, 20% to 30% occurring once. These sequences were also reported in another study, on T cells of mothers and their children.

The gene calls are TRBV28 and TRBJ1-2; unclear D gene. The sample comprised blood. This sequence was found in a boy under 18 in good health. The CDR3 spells CASRQLADYGYTF. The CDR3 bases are TGTGCCAGCAGACAGCTCGCGGACTATGGCTACACCTTC.